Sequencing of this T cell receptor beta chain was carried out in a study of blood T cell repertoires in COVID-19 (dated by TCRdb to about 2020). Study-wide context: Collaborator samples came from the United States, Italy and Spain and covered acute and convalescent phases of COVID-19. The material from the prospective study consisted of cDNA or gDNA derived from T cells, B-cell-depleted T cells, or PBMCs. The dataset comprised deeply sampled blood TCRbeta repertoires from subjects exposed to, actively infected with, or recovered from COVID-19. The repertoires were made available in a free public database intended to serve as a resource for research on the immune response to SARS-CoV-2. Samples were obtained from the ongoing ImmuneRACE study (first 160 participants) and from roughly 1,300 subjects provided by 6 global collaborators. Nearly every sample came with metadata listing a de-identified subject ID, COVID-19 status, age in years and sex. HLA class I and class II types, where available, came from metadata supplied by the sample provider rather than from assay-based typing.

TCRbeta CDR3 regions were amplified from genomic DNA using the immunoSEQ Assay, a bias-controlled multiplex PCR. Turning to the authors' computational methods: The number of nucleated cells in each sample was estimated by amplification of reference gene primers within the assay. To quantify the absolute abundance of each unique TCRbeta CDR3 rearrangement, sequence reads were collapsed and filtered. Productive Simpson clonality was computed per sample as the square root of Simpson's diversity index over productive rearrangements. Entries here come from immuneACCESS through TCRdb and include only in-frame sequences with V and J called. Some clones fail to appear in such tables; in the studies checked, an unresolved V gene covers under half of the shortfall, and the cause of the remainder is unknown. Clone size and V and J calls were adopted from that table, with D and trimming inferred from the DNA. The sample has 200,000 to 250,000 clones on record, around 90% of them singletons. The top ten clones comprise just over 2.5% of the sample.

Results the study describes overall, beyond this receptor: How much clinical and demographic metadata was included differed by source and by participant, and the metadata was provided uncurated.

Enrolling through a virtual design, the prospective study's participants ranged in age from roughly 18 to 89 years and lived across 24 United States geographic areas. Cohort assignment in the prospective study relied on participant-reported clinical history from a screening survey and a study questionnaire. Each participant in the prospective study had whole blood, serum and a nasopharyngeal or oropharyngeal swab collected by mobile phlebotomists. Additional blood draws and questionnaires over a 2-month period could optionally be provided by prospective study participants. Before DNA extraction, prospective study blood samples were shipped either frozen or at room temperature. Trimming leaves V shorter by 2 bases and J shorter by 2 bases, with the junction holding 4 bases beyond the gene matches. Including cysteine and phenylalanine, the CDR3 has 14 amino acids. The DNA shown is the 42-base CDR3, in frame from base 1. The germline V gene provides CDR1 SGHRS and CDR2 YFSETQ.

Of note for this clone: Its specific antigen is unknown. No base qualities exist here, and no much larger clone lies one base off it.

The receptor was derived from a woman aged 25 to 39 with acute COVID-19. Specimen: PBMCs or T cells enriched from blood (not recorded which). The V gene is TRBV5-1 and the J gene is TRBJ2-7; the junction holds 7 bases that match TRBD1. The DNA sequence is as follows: TGCGCCAGCAGCTTTAGGCAGGGGGCCTACGAGCAGTACTTC. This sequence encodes CASSFRQGAYEQYF.